The 25 T cell receptor beta chains below were found in one sample sequenced in a study of T-cell reconstitution after alpha-beta-depleted transplantation in children. Unique molecular identifiers were incorporated into the prepared TCRbeta library. MiXCR was run by TCRdb on the PCR reads, yielding one entry per CDR3 protein. Of 420,000 or so distinct CDR3 sequences in the sample, roughly a tenth were seen once. The sequences come from PBMCs from the stem cell graft donor, collected from the stem cell graft. The receptor source for this set is a human donor who donated a stem cell graft to a child with acute myeloid leukemia.

The rearrangement links TRBV12-3 or TRBV12-4 to TRBJ2-1, with D possibly TRBD1 on 5 matching bases. V shed 3 bases and J shed 7 bases, with 13 bases lying between them. This CDR3 is built from 14 residues. The CDR3 sequence: CASSFPGFSNEQFF. In DNA form, the CDR3 reads TGTGCCAGCAGTTTCCCAGGGTTTAGTAATGAGCAGTTCTTC.

The chain links TRBV15 to TRBJ2-2; D not certain. In germline, CDR1 is LNHNV, CDR2 YYDKDF (reference sequence). Deletions cut 8 bases from V and 5 bases from J, with 15 bases between. CDR3 length: 14 residues. The CDR3 region has the DNA TGTGCCACCGCTCTGTCTAGGTTGACCGGGGAGCTGTTTTTT. Translated: CATALSRLTGELFF.

The V and J genes are TRBV9 and TRBJ2-1; D is uncertain. Germline CDR1 and CDR2: SGDLS and YYNGEE. This CDR3 has 15 residues. The germline V and J ends were trimmed by 4 bases and 3 bases, with 14 bases remaining between them. The CDR3 protein is CASSPNAVNYNEQFF. The CDR3, as DNA: TGTGCCAGCAGCCCGAATGCGGTGAACTACAATGAGCAGTTCTTC.

The chain combines TRBV6-5 with TRBJ2-1; the D call may be TRBD1 or TRBD2 (5 bases each). The CDR3 loop spans 12 amino acids. Germline values: CDR1 MNHEY, CDR2 SVGAGI. Between the trimmed V and J ends, which lost 6 bases and 10 bases, there was a span of 13 bases. The DNA of the CDR3 is TGTGCCAGCAGCCCGAAGAGGGGAGAGCAGTTCTTC. Amino acids: CASSPKRGEQFF.

This chain connects TRBV18 to TRBJ1-2; D gene unclear. Deletions cut 3 bases from V and 5 bases from J, with 13 bases between. Germline assignment: CDR1 KGHSH and CDR2 LQKENI. The CDR3 is 14 amino acids. The CDR3 region is CASSPAGPQYGYTF. In DNA form, the CDR3 reads TGTGCCAGCTCACCGGCTGGGCCCCAGTATGGCTACACCTTC.

This clonotype was counted a few times. The chain joins TRBV7-2 to TRBJ2-3; D is perhaps TRBD2 (6 bases). Trimming removed 3 bases from V and 4 bases from J, with 17 bases in between. The germline CDR1 and CDR2 sequences are SGHTA and FQGNSA. There are 16 residues in the CDR3. The CDR3 bases are TGTGCCAGCAGCTTTTTCCCCGGGAGCTCCCCAGATACGCAGTATTTT. As protein: CASSFFPGSSPDTQYF.

Of note for this clonotype: A much larger clonotype is one base distant, so this may be a read error. The gene calls are TRBV7-9 and TRBJ1-2; D unresolved. The CDR3 contains 13 residues. CDR1 is SEHNR, CDR2 FQNEAQ, per germline (reference sequence). The CDR3 protein is CASSLPGNFGYTF. For the CDR3, the DNA is TGTGCCAGCAGCTTACCCGGGAACTTTGGCTACACCTTC.

This clonotype was seen more than once but under ten times. This rearrangement joins TRBV29-1 to TRBJ2-1; 11 positions match TRBD2. The CDR3 loop spans 17 amino acids. Germline V gives CDR1 SQVTM, CDR2 ANQGSEA. The V segment lost 7 bases and the J segment 1 base; nucleotides outside the gene matches: 12. The CDR3 loop is CSALSAASGGSYNEQFF. The CDR3 coding sequence is TGCAGCGCCTTATCCGCGGCTAGCGGGGGGTCCTACAATGAGCAGTTCTTC.

This clonotype was counted a few times. The V and J genes are TRBV18 and TRBJ2-5; D may be TRBD1 (6 bases). CDR1 and CDR2 from the germline V gene are KGHSH and LQKENI. The CDR3 is 14 residues long. Trimming left V 2 bases short and J 6 bases short, with 13 bases between. CDR3: CASSPTDRRKTQYF. The CDR3 bases are TGTGCCAGCTCACCAACGGACAGAAGAAAGACCCAGTACTTC.

The J gene is TRBJ2-6, the V gene TRBV12-3 or TRBV12-4; D uncertain. V lost 5 bases to trimming and J lost 2 bases, with 13 bases between them. This CDR3 is built from 16 residues. CDR3 bases: TGTGCCAGCAGTGCTAGTCGGTTTGCTGGGGCCAACGTCCTGACTTTC. It specifies CASSASRFAGANVLTF.

This clonotype was detected many times. CDR3 sequence (DNA): TGCGCCAGCAGCTTATGGCTAGTCGGCACCGGGGAGCTGTTTTTT. Its translation is CASSLWLVGTGELFF. The rearrangement joins TRBV5-1 to TRBJ2-2; D is unresolved. The germline V gene has CDR1 SGHRS and CDR2 YFSETQ. The CDR3 is 15 residues long. V gave up 2 bases and J gave up 4 bases, with 12 bases separating them.

This clonotype was counted only a few times. V is TRBV12-3 or TRBV12-4 and J is TRBJ1-3; perhaps TRBD1 as D (5 bases). This CDR3 has 17 amino acids. Between the trimmed V and J ends, which lost 5 bases and 0 bases, there was a span of 17 bases. This chain's CDR3 is CASSPPLGGSSGNTIYF. The CDR3 DNA reads as TGTGCCAGCAGTCCCCCCTTGGGGGGGAGCTCTGGAAACACCATATATTTT.

The J gene is TRBJ2-1, the V gene TRBV12-3 or TRBV12-4; maybe TRBD1 (6 bases). The germline V and J ends were trimmed by 8 bases and 9 bases, with 23 bases remaining between them. This CDR3 contains 15 residues. The CDR3 DNA follows: TGTGCCAGCGATAAGACAGGTGGTTCATGGGGTGAGCAGTTCTTC. Its protein product is CASDKTGGSWGEQFF.

This clonotype was found a few times. The chain has TRBV7-8 and TRBJ2-7, with D unresolved. CDR3 length: 13 amino acids. V shed 3 bases and J shed 3 bases, with 9 bases lying between them. Per the germline V gene, CDR1 is SGHVS and CDR2 is FQNEAQ. In nucleotides, the CDR3 is TGTGCCAGCAGCTTCGGTTTGGGCTACGAGCAGTACGTC. It specifies CASSFGLGYEQYV.

The genes are TRBV7-9 and TRBJ2-4; TRBD2 matches at 7 bases. CDR1 is SEHNR and CDR2 is FQNEAQ in the germline V gene (reference sequence). With 0 bases clipped from V and 8 bases from J, the junction kept 7 bases outside the gene matches. The CDR3 is 15 residues long. The CDR3 nucleotides read TGTGCCAGCAGCTTAGCGGGGAGGGAAGGATACATTCAGTACTTC. It yields the protein CASSLAGREGYIQYF.

J is TRBJ2-3 and V is TRBV7-9; tentatively, D is TRBD2 (6 bases). The CDR3 length is 15 residues. The V end lost 5 bases, the J end lost 3 bases, and 15 bases lay between the germline ends. The V gene's germline CDR1 is SEHNR and CDR2 FQNEAQ (reference sequence). The CDR3 loop is CASSTSRGATDTQYF. CDR3 nucleotides: TGTGCCAGCAGCACAAGTCGCGGGGCGACAGATACGCAGTATTTT.

A note on this clonotype: The junction departs from germline at one end; a sequencing error may be responsible. The rearrangement links TRBV20-1 to TRBJ2-6; tentative D call: TRBD2 (7 bases). This CDR3 has 19 amino acids. Germline-derived CDR1 and CDR2 are DFQATT and SNEGSKA (reference sequence). CDR3 coding DNA: TGCAGTGCTAGAGTTATAGGGGTCGGGGGGCCCCCTGGGGCCAACGGCCTGACTTTC. Translated, it gives CSARVIGVGGPPGANGLTF.

The rearrangement links TRBV6-2 or TRBV6-3 to TRBJ2-7; the D is unclear. This CDR3 has 16 amino acids. Germline V gene sequence: CDR1 MNHEY, CDR2 SVGEGT. Deletions cut 5 bases from V and 5 bases from J, with 22 bases between. The CDR3, as DNA: TGTGCCAGCAGTCAAACGGGCCTTGCCCATGGGGACGAGCAGTACTTC. It is translated as CASSQTGLAHGDEQYF.

CDR3 DNA sequence: TGTGCCAGCAGCGACCTCCAGGGGGGCCACGAGCAGTACGTC. This sequence encodes CASSDLQGGHEQYV. The chain couples TRBV7-9 to TRBJ2-7; D possibly corresponds to TRBD1 (7 bases). Trimming removed 5 bases from V and 5 bases from J, with 16 bases in between. From germline, CDR1 is SEHNR and CDR2 FQNEAQ (reference sequence). This CDR3 has 14 amino acids.

V and J are TRBV7-3 and TRBJ2-3, with 12 bases aligning to TRBD1. Unmatched junction bases numbered 13, after V lost 8 bases and J lost 4 bases. CDR1 is SGHTA, CDR2 FQGTGA, per germline. This CDR3 region has 17 residues. CDR3 nucleotide sequence: TGTGCCAGCTGCGCCCGCGGGGGACAGGGGGCAGCAGATACGCAGTATTTT. Its translation is CASCARGGQGAADTQYF.

As concerns this clonotype: One end of the junction varies from germline; a read error may be responsible. V gene TRBV30 combines with J gene TRBJ2-1; 10 bases are shared with TRBD2. This CDR3 region has 15 residues. Germline V gene data show CDR1 as GTSNPN and CDR2 as SVGIG (reference sequence). CDR3 sequence: CAWRGTSERNNERFF. CDR3 coding DNA: TGTGCCTGGAGGGGGACTAGCGAGCGCAACAATGAGCGGTTCTTC. The full variable domain, completed using reference TRBV30 and TRBJ2-1, is SQTIHQWPATLVQPVGSPLSLECTVEGTSNPNLYWYRQAAGRGLQLLFYSVGIGQISSEVPQNLSASRPQDRQFILSSKKLLLSDSGFYLCAWRGTSERNNERFFGPGTRLTVL.

V is TRBV6-1 and J is TRBJ2-6; no clear D. The CDR3 is 15 amino acids. In germline, CDR1 is MNHNS, CDR2 SASEGT. Trimming took 4 bases from V and 0 from J, leaving 7 bases between them. CDR3 sequence (DNA): TGTGCCAGCAGTGTATTCATCTCTGGGGCCAACGTCCTGACTTTC. Translating gives CASSVFISGANVLTF.

J is TRBJ1-1 and V is TRBV2; maybe TRBD1 (5 bases). The CDR3 extends over 12 amino acids. The germline gives CDR1 SNHLY, CDR2 FYNNEI. Trimming removed 11 bases from V and 3 bases from J, with 13 bases in between. Here the CDR3 DNA reads TGTGCCTACAAGGGACGGTACACTGAAGCTTTCTTT. Its translation is CAYKGRYTEAFF.

This chain uses TRBV29-1 with TRBJ2-7; TRBD1 agrees at 7 bases. The junction had 5 bases not matched to a gene; V was cut back by 3 bases and J by 3 bases. There are 13 residues in the CDR3. The V gene's germline CDR1 is SQVTM and CDR2 ANQGSEA. Written as DNA, the CDR3 is TGCAGCGTTGAGGAAGGGGGCCTCTACGAGCAGTACTTC. This translates into CSVEEGGLYEQYF.

A few counts support this clonotype. The chain carries TRBV6-5 and TRBJ1-1; maybe TRBD1 (5 bases). Germline assignment: CDR1 MNHEY and CDR2 SVGAGI. V was cut by 0 bases and J by 1 base, with 12 bases left in between. CDR3 length equals 16 residues. The CDR3 spells CASSYSAGTANTEAFF. The DNA of the CDR3 is TGTGCCAGCAGTTACTCGGCCGGGACGGCGAACACTGAAGCTTTCTTT.